These T cell receptor beta chains were read from a single sample in a study of T cell clonotyping in hematopoietic cell transplantation. Sequencing used immunoSEQ multiplex PCR; TCRdb keeps in-frame clones, though not all of them. The sample includes around 17,000 clones, over 65% of them seen just once. Sequences were derived from PBMCs, sampled 100 days after allogeneic stem cell transplant. The receptors stem from a male patient aged 55-69 years who had an allogeneic stem cell transplant from a related donor, so the T cells may come from the graft donor. Some clones in this sample may be carry-over from other donors' samples. Each CDR3 is given with its conserved first and last residue. D genes are given only for firm matches. Size values are once, few and many counts, or a class for expanded clones, and some rows have none.

d_gene	j_gene	v_gene	abundance	CDR3aa	CDR3nt
NA	TRBJ1-1	TRBV20-1	NA	CSASGNTEAFF	TGCAGTGCTAGTGGTAACACTGAAGCTTTCTTT
TRBD1	TRBJ2-7	TRBV19	NA	CASSSRTGVYEQYF	TGTGCCAGTAGTAGCCGGACAGGGGTCTACGAGCAGTACTTC
NA	TRBJ1-1	TRBV7-2	NA	CASSPDSLNTEAFF	TGTGCCAGCAGCCCCGACAGCTTGAACACTGAAGCTTTCTTT
NA	TRBJ2-7	TRBV4-2	once	CASSQDRRSYEQYF	TGTGCCAGCAGCCAAGACAGGCGCTCCTACGAGCAGTACTTC
NA	TRBJ2-7	TRBV7-2	NA	CASSSYYEQYF	TGTGCCAGCAGCTCTTATTACGAGCAGTACTTC
TRBD1	TRBJ1-2	TRBV7-2	once	CASSPIPGQGTSGYTF	TGTGCCAGCAGCCCTATACCGGGACAGGGTACGAGTGGCTACACCTTC
NA	TRBJ2-3	TRBV5-1	NA	CASSSGLNTDTQYF	TGCGCCAGCAGCTCGGGGCTAAACACAGATACGCAGTATTTT
NA	TRBJ2-7	TRBV5-1	NA	CASSLGGGPYEQYF	TGCGCCAGCAGCTTGGGCGGGGGCCCCTACGAGCAGTACTTC
TRBD1	TRBJ1-3	TRBV7-9	NA	CASSNRDRGGGNTIYF	TGTGCCAGCAGCAACCGGGACAGGGGTGGCGGAAACACCATATATTTT
NA	TRBJ1-2	TRBV28	NA	CASSTKSYGYTF	TGTGCCAGCAGTACTAAATCCTATGGCTACACCTTC
TRBD1	TRBJ2-2	TRBV25-1	NA	CASSEYWTGVDTGELFF	TGTGCCAGCAGTGAATACTGGACAGGGGTCGACACCGGGGAGCTGTTTTTT
NA	TRBJ1-2	TRBV29-1	few	CSVDHRSLYGYTF	TGCAGCGTTGATCACAGGAGTCTCTATGGCTACACCTTC